These 29 T cell receptor beta chains share one sample of origin, sequenced in a study of blood T cell repertoires in COVID-19. Generated by immunoSEQ multiplex PCR, the TCRdb table keeps only in-frame clones and is missing some. Among approximately 87,000 clones, approximately 80% were seen once, and the ten largest hold roughly 15%. The sequencing input was peripheral blood. Every receptor here comes from a woman of 80 years or more with acute or convalescent COVID-19.

J is TRBJ2-7 and V is TRBV25-1; D gene unclear. CDR3 size: 13 residues. With 0 bases removed from V and 1 base from J, the gap between germline ends came to 4 bases. Germline CDR1 MGHDK, CDR2 SYGVNS. The CDR3 here is CASSEYRSYEQYF. The CDR3 DNA sequence: TGTGCCAGCAGTGAATATAGATCCTACGAGCAGTACTTC.

The chain joins TRBV2 to TRBJ1-5; the D gene is possibly TRBD1 (6 bases). The CDR3 has 20 amino acids. Germline CDR1 reads SNHLY; CDR2 reads FYNNEI. The V end was cut by 4 bases, the J end by 2 bases, with 27 bases between. The CDR3: CASSGTTGISGQYGNQPQHF. Written as DNA, the CDR3 is TGTGCCAGCAGTGGAACCACAGGGATTTCGGGTCAATATGGCAATCAGCCCCAGCATTTT. Based on the CDR3 plus reference TRBV2 and TRBJ1-5, the full variable domain is EPEVTQTPSHQVTQMGQEVILRCVPISNHLYFYWYRQILGQKVEFLVSFYNNEISEKSEIFDDQFSVERPDGSNFTLKIRSTKLEDSAMYFCASSGTTGISGQYGNQPQHFGDGTRLSIL.

The J gene is TRBJ1-5, the V gene TRBV28, with D tentatively TRBD1 (6 bases). V was clipped by 4 bases and J by 6 bases, with 16 bases between them. CDR1 is MDHEN and CDR2 is SYDVKM in the germline V gene. The CDR3 loop spans 15 amino acids. The DNA for the CDR3 is TGTGCCAGCAGTTCAGGACAGACTCGCCTTCAGCCCCAGCATTTT. Translation gives CASSSGQTRLQPQHF.

The V call is TRBV5-1, the J call TRBJ1-4, with D possibly matching TRBD1 (6 bases). V gave up 2 bases and J gave up 7 bases, with 18 bases separating them. This CDR3 comprises 16 residues. Per germline, CDR1 SGHRS and CDR2 YFSETQ. The CDR3 nucleotides read TGCGCCAGCAGCTTAACACCCCAGGGGATGGGTGAAAAACTGTTTTTT. Its protein is CASSLTPQGMGEKLFF.

This clone has more than one count but fewer than ten. The chain combines TRBV29-1 with TRBJ1-1; D uncertain. The germline V and J ends were trimmed by 0 bases and 3 bases, with 14 bases remaining between them. Germline CDR1 and CDR2: SQVTM and ANQGSEA. The length of the CDR3 is 15 residues. The CDR3 sequence: CSVEDLRIGDTEAFF. In DNA form, the CDR3 reads TGCAGCGTTGAAGATCTGAGAATCGGGGACACTGAAGCTTTCTTT. Full variable domain (missing parts from reference TRBV29-1 and TRBJ1-1): SAVISQKPSRDICQRGTSLTIQCQVDSQVTMMFWYRQQPGQSLTLIATANQGSEATYESGFVIDKFPISRPNLTFSTLTVSNMSPEDSSIYLCSVEDLRIGDTEAFFGQGTRLTVV.

In its sample, this clone was seen once. The J gene is TRBJ1-2, the V gene TRBV6-5; 7 positions match TRBD1. Unmatched junction bases numbered 6, after V lost 6 bases and J lost 5 bases. The CDR3 is 13 amino acids. Germline assignment: CDR1 MNHEY and CDR2 SVGAGI. The CDR3 coding sequence is TGTGCCAGCAGAGGGGACAGTCTTTATGGCTACACCTTC. Translation: CASRGDSLYGYTF.

The genes are TRBV5-8 and TRBJ1-5; D not resolved. Germline V gives CDR1 SGHTS, CDR2 YDEGEE. The CDR3 is 14 residues long. Trimming left V 0 bases short and J 2 bases short, with 6 bases between. CDR3 in DNA: TGTGCCAGCAGCTTGGCATCAGGCAATCAGCCCCAGCATTTT. Translating it yields CASSLASGNQPQHF.

This sequence joins TRBV7-8 and TRBJ2-5, with D possibly TRBD1 on 6 matching bases. Trimming took 4 bases from V and 3 from J, leaving 6 bases between them. The CDR3 length is 12 residues. Germline V gene sequence: CDR1 SGHVS, CDR2 FQNEAQ. The CDR3: CASSYREETQYF. The CDR3 DNA sequence: TGTGCCAGCAGCTACAGGGAAGAGACCCAGTACTTC.

This chain connects TRBV7-2 to TRBJ2-3, with 11 bases that match TRBD2. The J segment lost 2 bases and the V segment lost 5 bases, leaving 9 bases of the junction unmatched. The CDR3 is made up of 17 amino acids. Germline V gives CDR1 SGHTA, CDR2 FQGNSA. CDR3 loop: CASSGLAGGPITDTQYF. The CDR3 DNA sequence: TGTGCCAGCAGCGGGCTAGCGGGGGGCCCCATCACAGATACGCAGTATTTT. Variable domain in full (rest from reference TRBV7-2 and TRBJ2-3): GAGVSQSPSNKVTEKGKDVELRCDPISGHTALYWYRQSLGQGLEFLIYFQGNSAPDKSGLPSDRFSAERTGGSVSTLTIQRTQQEDSAVYLCASSGLAGGPITDTQYFGPGTRLTVL.

The genes are TRBV19 and TRBJ2-7, with TRBD1 matching 8 bases. The CDR3 is 13 amino acids. With 6 bases clipped from V and 2 bases from J, the junction kept 3 bases outside the gene matches. Germline CDR1 is LNHDA and CDR2 is SQIVND (reference sequence). The DNA for the CDR3 is TGTGCCAGTAGCCCGACAGGGGCCTACGAGCAGTACTTC. Its protein is CASSPTGAYEQYF. The whole variable domain, remainder taken from reference TRBV19 and TRBJ2-7, is DGGITQSPKYLFRKEGQNVTLSCEQNLNHDAMYWYRQDPGQGLRLIYYSQIVNDFQKGDIAEGYSVSREKKESFPLTVTSAQKNPTAFYLCASSPTGAYEQYFGPGTRLTVT.

The chain carries TRBV11-2 and TRBJ2-5; 15 bases line up with TRBD2. CDR3 size: 18 residues. After removal of 5 bases from V and 4 bases from J, the junction contained 11 bases not matched to a gene. Per germline, CDR1 SGHAT and CDR2 FQNNGV. CDR3 region: CASSPGTSGGISRETQYF. The DNA for the CDR3 is TGTGCCAGCAGCCCTGGGACTAGCGGGGGGATTTCGAGAGAGACCCAGTACTTC.

V usage is TRBV30 and J usage is TRBJ2-1; unclear D gene. Trimming shortened V by 5 bases and J by 5 bases, and 19 bases separated the two germline ends. The CDR3 spans 15 residues. Looked up from germline, CDR1 is GTSNPN and CDR2 is SVGIG (reference sequence). The DNA of the CDR3 is TGTGCCTGGGGCATAAACTTGCAACCGGACAATGAGCAGTTCTTC. Residues: CAWGINLQPDNEQFF.

The rearrangement joins TRBV5-1 to TRBJ2-7, with TRBD1 matching over 7 bases. Germline V gene data show CDR1 as SGHRS and CDR2 as YFSETQ. The J segment lost 3 bases and the V segment lost 5 bases, leaving 5 bases of the junction unmatched. CDR3 length equals 13 residues. CDR3 loop: CASSRDRSYEQYF. CDR3 DNA: TGCGCCAGCAGTCGGGACAGAAGCTACGAGCAGTACTTC.

The chain joins TRBV19 to TRBJ2-6; D is ambiguous. This CDR3 region has 14 residues. Trimming removed 6 bases at V and 4 bases at J, with 10 bases between. CDR1 and CDR2 from the germline V gene are LNHDA and SQIVND (reference sequence). This CDR3 reads CASSGSPGANVLTF. The CDR3, as DNA: TGTGCCAGTAGCGGGTCGCCAGGGGCCAACGTCCTGACTTTC.

This clone was counted once. The chain combines TRBV7-9 with TRBJ2-5; 8 nucleotides match TRBD1. V shed 3 bases and J 7 bases; nucleotides not matched to a gene: 4. The CDR3 consists of 13 residues. Germline values: CDR1 SEHNR, CDR2 FQNEAQ (reference sequence). CDR3 nucleotide sequence: TGTGCCAGCAGCTTCCCCCAGGGGGCGACCCAGTACTTC. Its protein is CASSFPQGATQYF.

This clone came up a few times. V is TRBV5-1 and J is TRBJ2-1; 11 bases fit TRBD1. Germline lookup yields CDR1 SGHRS and CDR2 YFSETQ. This CDR3 is 16 amino acids long. Trimming took 2 bases from V and 10 from J; bases not matched to a gene: 11. The CDR3 DNA reads as TGCGCCAGCAGCTTTAGAGAAGGACAGGGGGCAAGGGAGCAGTTCTTC. Its protein product is CASSFREGQGAREQFF.

This chain uses TRBV3-1 (or the pseudogene TRBV3-2) with TRBJ1-1; no definite D call. Germline values: CDR1 LGHDT, CDR2 YNNKEL (reference sequence). There are 12 residues in the CDR3. V lost 4 bases to trimming and J lost 0 bases, with 3 bases between them. The CDR3 DNA is TGTGCCAGCAGCCCAATGAACACTGAAGCTTTCTTT. It codes for CASSPMNTEAFF.

The chain carries TRBV29-1 and TRBJ1-2; D not certain. The germline V and J ends were trimmed by 3 bases and 0 bases, with 8 bases remaining between them. The germline V gene encodes CDR1 SQVTM and CDR2 ANQGSEA. CDR3 size: 13 residues. CDR3 region: CSVDQSANYGYTF. The CDR3 DNA sequence: TGCAGCGTTGATCAGTCTGCTAACTATGGCTACACCTTC.

This chain uses TRBV9 with TRBJ2-7; D may be TRBD2 (6 bases). This CDR3 spans 17 amino acids. The ends were cut back, 3 bases at V and 2 bases at J, with 21 bases in the middle. The V gene's germline CDR1 is SGDLS and CDR2 YYNGEE. DNA for the CDR3: TGTGCCAGCAGCGCGGGGGACCCCTTTTCCCTACCCTACGAGCAGTACTTC. Translated: CASSAGDPFSLPYEQYF.

Here the CDR3 reads CASSPVGGYNEQFF. The CDR3 DNA is TGCGCCAGCAGCCCCGTTGGAGGCTACAATGAGCAGTTCTTC. The chain employs TRBV4-1 and TRBJ2-1; a possible D gene is TRBD2 (5 bases). Trimming pared 4 bases from V and 3 bases from J, leaving 10 bases between. The length of the CDR3 is 14 residues. Per the germline V gene, CDR1 is MGHRA and CDR2 is YSYEKL.

The V gene is TRBV18, the J gene TRBJ1-1; D may be TRBD1 (5 bases). V lost 3 bases and J 0 bases, leaving 8 bases between the germline ends. Germline values: CDR1 KGHSH, CDR2 LQKENI. The CDR3 length is 14 residues. CDR3: CASSPGGLNTEAFF. DNA of the CDR3: TGTGCCAGCTCACCCGGGGGATTGAACACTGAAGCTTTCTTT.

The count of this clone is one. V usage is TRBV21-1 and J usage is TRBJ2-5; the DNA was not compared with TRBD1, the D call given in the table. TRBV21-1 is recorded as a pseudogene. The CDR3 has 13 residues. The CDR3 DNA is TGTGCCAGCAGCAAAGTTGCAGAAGAGACCCAGTACTTC. Translated: CASSKVAEETQYF.

The V and J genes are TRBV6-6 and TRBJ2-3, with TRBD2 identical over 10 bases. Germline loops: CDR1 MNHNY, CDR2 SVGAGI (reference sequence). The CDR3 extends over 18 amino acids. The V and J ends lost 5 bases and 3 bases, in that order; junction bases with no gene match: 14. CDR3 in amino acids: CASSPLVRLAGVTDTQYF. The CDR3 nucleotides are TGTGCCAGCAGTCCCCTGGTGAGGCTAGCGGGGGTTACAGATACGCAGTATTTT.

A single count supports this clone. The chain is built from TRBV29-1 and TRBJ2-5; 7 bases line up with TRBD1. Germline CDR1 SQVTM, CDR2 ANQGSEA. The J segment lost 2 bases and the V segment lost 4 bases, leaving 4 bases of the junction unmatched. The CDR3 is 13 residues long. The CDR3 loop reads CSVARQGQETQYF. The CDR3 DNA is TGCAGCGTTGCTCGACAGGGTCAAGAGACCCAGTACTTC. The full variable domain, in which reference TRBV29-1 and TRBJ2-5 provide the parts outside the CDR3, is SAVISQKPSRDICQRGTSLTIQCQVDSQVTMMFWYRQQPGQSLTLIATANQGSEATYESGFVIDKFPISRPNLTFSTLTVSNMSPEDSSIYLCSVARQGQETQYFGPGTRLLVL.

J is TRBJ1-5 and V is TRBV3-1 (or the pseudogene TRBV3-2), with TRBD1 matching 8 bases. From germline, CDR1 is LGHDT and CDR2 YNNKEL (reference sequence). J gave up 12 bases and V 3 bases, and 4 bases lay outside the gene matches. This CDR3 region has 12 residues. CDR3 loop: CASSHDRGYQHF. The CDR3 region has the DNA TGTGCCAGCAGCCATGACAGGGGATACCAGCATTTT.

This chain links TRBV24-1 with TRBJ2-2; 8 nucleotides line up with TRBD1. The CDR3 is made up of 16 amino acids. The V gene's germline CDR1 is KGHDR and CDR2 SFDVKD. Losses at the gene ends were 3 bases for V and 5 bases for J; bases not matched to a gene: 7. The CDR3 is CATSDTGGGYTGELFF. For the CDR3, the DNA is TGTGCCACCAGTGATACAGGGGGAGGATATACCGGGGAGCTGTTTTTT.

This sequence joins TRBV3-1 (or the pseudogene TRBV3-2) and TRBJ2-2; TRBD1 agrees at 7 bases. CDR1 and CDR2 (germline): LGHDT, YNNKEL (reference sequence). The CDR3 covers 16 residues. Losses at the gene ends were 5 bases for V and 0 bases for J; bases not matched to a gene: 6. The CDR3 DNA is TGTGCCAGCAGCGAGAAGGGGGCGACGAACACCGGGGAGCTGTTTTTT. It encodes CASSEKGATNTGELFF.

The V call is TRBV19, the J call TRBJ1-2; weak D call: TRBD1 (5 bases). CDR3 length equals 13 residues. V lost 2 bases and J 4 bases, leaving 8 bases between the germline ends. Germline-derived CDR1 and CDR2 are LNHDA and SQIVND (reference sequence). CDR3 sequence reads: CASSIKGFYGYTF. CDR3 DNA: TGTGCCAGTAGTATAAAGGGGTTCTATGGCTACACCTTC.

The rearrangement links TRBV4-2 to TRBJ2-3; weak D call: TRBD1 (5 bases). This CDR3 comprises 14 residues. Trimming shortened V by 0 bases and J by 5 bases, and 9 bases separated the two germline ends. Germline V CDR1 and CDR2: LGHNA, YNFKEQ. This CDR3 reads CASSQDPRVDTQYF. The CDR3 nucleotides are TGTGCCAGCAGCCAAGATCCCAGGGTAGATACGCAGTATTTT.